This T cell receptor beta chain was sequenced during a study of blood T cell repertoires in COVID-19. Study-wide background: Acute and convalescent COVID-19 samples came from the United States, Italy and Spain. PBMCs, B-cell-depleted T cells, or T cells provided the cDNA or gDNA that made up the material.

TCRdb keeps only in-frame clones here, not all; method: immunoSEQ multiplex PCR. The table has some 30,000 clones, approximately 84% seen once; the top ten hold approximately 9.4%. Germline trimming cut 3 bases from V and 9 bases from J; bases unmatched to any gene: 4. This CDR3 region has 15 residues. The germline V gene has CDR1 SGDLS and CDR2 YYNGEE. Sequencing was carried out using peripheral blood. This chain uses TRBV9 with TRBJ1-6; TRBD1 agrees at 12 bases. This TCR came from a man older than 75 with active COVID-19. The CDR3 spells CASSERDRGPSPLHF. Written as DNA, the CDR3 is TGTGCCAGCAGCGAGAGGGACAGGGGGCCTTCACCCCTCCACTTT. Complete variable domain (other parts from reference TRBV9 and TRBJ1-6): DSGVTQTPKHLITATGQRVTLRCSPRSGDLSVYWYQQSLDQGLQFLIQYYNGEERAKGNILERFSAQQFPDLHSELNLSSLELGDSALYFCASSERDRGPSPLHFGNGTRLTVT.